This TCR beta chain came from a study of T cells expressing NK-cell markers. Libraries used 5'RACE template switching adding universal primer site and UMIs. TCRdb reprocessed the 5' RACE reads and keeps a single row for each CDR3 protein, giving no DNA. The sample totals roughly 160,000 distinct CDR3 sequences. With respect to this clonotype: Its antigen is as yet unknown.

The CDR3 contains 14 residues. Points from the study as a whole: The contribution of dominant NKG2C+ clonotypes to CD8+ T cells in a handful of donors was roughly 1.0-7.5%.

The TCR comes from a man aged 18 to 69 in good health. This chain connects TRBV12-3 or TRBV12-4 to TRBJ2-1; TCRdb indicates TRBD2, and absent DNA this call remains unverified. The sequencing sample was made of blood T cells: a sorted CD56 or NKG2C T cell subset, CD4+ or CD8+ T cells, or bulk PBMC T cells (not recorded which). The CDR3 sequence is CASSPGLAWNEQFF.